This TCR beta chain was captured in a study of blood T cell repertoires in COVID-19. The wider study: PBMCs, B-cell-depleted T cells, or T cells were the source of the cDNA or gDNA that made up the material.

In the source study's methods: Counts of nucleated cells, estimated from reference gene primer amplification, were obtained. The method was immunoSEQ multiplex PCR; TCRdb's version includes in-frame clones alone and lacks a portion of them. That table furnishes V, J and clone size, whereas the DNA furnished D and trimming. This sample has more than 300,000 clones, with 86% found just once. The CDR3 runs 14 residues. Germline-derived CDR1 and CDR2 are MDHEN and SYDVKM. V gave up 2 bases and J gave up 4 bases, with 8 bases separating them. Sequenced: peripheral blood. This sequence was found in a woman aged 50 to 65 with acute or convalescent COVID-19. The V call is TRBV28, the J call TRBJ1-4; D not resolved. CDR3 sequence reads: CASSLRGFNEKLFF. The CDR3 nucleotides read TGTGCCAGCAGTTTACGAGGGTTTAATGAAAAACTGTTTTTT.